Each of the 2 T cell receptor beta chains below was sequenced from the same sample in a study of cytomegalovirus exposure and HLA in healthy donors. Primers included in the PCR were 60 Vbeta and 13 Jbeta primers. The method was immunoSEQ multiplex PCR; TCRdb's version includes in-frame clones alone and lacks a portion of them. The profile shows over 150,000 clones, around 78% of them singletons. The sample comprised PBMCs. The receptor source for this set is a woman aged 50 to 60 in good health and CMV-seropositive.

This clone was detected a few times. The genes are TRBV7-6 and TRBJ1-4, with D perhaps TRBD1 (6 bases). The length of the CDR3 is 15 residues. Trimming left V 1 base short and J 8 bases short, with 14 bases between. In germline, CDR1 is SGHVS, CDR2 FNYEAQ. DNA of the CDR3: TGTGCCAGCAGCTTAGGACAGGTCATAAGGGAAAAACTGTTTTTT. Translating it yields CASSLGQVIREKLFF.

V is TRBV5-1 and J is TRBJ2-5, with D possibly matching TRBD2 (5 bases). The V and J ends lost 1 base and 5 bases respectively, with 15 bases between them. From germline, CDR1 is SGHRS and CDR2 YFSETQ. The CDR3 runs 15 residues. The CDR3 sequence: CASSLLAGEGETQYF. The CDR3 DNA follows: TGCGCCAGCAGCTTGTTGGCCGGGGAAGGGGAGACCCAGTACTTC.